What follows are 13 T cell receptor beta chains derived from one specimen sequenced in a study of T cell responses to AZD1222 COVID-19 vaccine. TCRdb's copy holds only in-frame clones and misses some; the assay was immunoSEQ multiplex PCR. The table records approximately 170,000 clones, about 90% of them present only once. The input for sequencing was peripheral blood, taken 28 days after the second AZD1222 dose. These receptor sequences come from an adult who received the AZD1222 COVID-19 vaccine.

The chain employs TRBV7-9 and TRBJ1-1, with D unclear. V was shortened by 5 bases and J by 10 bases, with 14 bases between the two germline ends. This CDR3 has 12 residues. Germline values: CDR1 SEHNR, CDR2 FQNEAQ (reference sequence). The CDR3 is CASSPRWGRAFF. DNA of the CDR3: TGTGCCAGCAGCCCCCGTTGGGGTAGAGCTTTCTTT.

The chain is built from TRBV7-6 and TRBJ2-2, with a possible D match to TRBD2 (5 bases). CDR1 is SGHVS, CDR2 FNYEAQ, per germline. The CDR3 has 15 residues. Trimming pared 0 bases from V and 5 bases from J, leaving 10 bases between. The CDR3 DNA reads TGTGCCAGCAGCTTAGCGAGGGTTGGGACCGGGGAGCTGTTTTTT. This translates into CASSLARVGTGELFF.

CDR3 in amino acids: CASSLVSGHTEAFF. For the CDR3, the DNA is TGTGCCAGCAGCTTAGTATCTGGCCACACTGAAGCTTTCTTT. This rearrangement joins TRBV7-2 to TRBJ1-1; D not resolved. In germline, CDR1 is SGHTA, CDR2 FQGNSA. Trimming pared 1 base from V and 3 bases from J, leaving 9 bases between. The CDR3 consists of 14 residues.

This chain uses TRBV10-3 with TRBJ2-2; possible D gene TRBD1, 5 bases. There are 14 residues in the CDR3. V lost 4 bases and J lost 6, with 12 bases in between. CDR1 ENHRY and CDR2 SYGVKD come from the germline V gene. CDR3: CAISAPGSAGELFF. The DNA for the CDR3 is TGTGCCATCAGTGCCCCAGGGTCTGCCGGGGAGCTGTTTTTT.

A single count supports this clone. The V and J genes are TRBV2 and TRBJ1-4; TRBD1 matches 7 bases. The germline V gene has CDR1 SNHLY and CDR2 FYNNEI. The CDR3 extends over 15 amino acids. The V segment lost 6 bases and the J segment 6 bases; nucleotides outside the gene matches: 10. The CDR3 loop is CASSGRQGWDEKLFF. The CDR3 nucleotides are TGTGCCAGCAGCGGCCGACAGGGCTGGGATGAAAAACTGTTTTTT.

The V and J genes are TRBV5-4 and TRBJ2-3; TRBD2 aligns across 8 bases. V lost 4 bases, J lost 0 bases, and 1 base stayed unmatched. The germline CDR1 and CDR2 sequences are SGHNT and YYREEE (reference sequence). CDR3 size: 14 residues. In nucleotides, the CDR3 is TGTGCCAGCAGCCGCGGGGGGAGCACAGATACGCAGTATTTT. Amino acids: CASSRGGSTDTQYF.

A few counts support this clone. The chain employs TRBV6-5 and TRBJ1-6, with 7 bases identical to TRBD1. Germline-derived CDR1 and CDR2 are MNHEY and SVGAGI. The junction had 1 base not matched to a gene; V was cut back by 2 bases and J by 3 bases. The CDR3 loop spans 15 amino acids. CDR3 amino acids: CASSYDRDYNSPLHF. CDR3 in DNA: TGTGCCAGCAGTTACGACAGGGACTATAATTCACCCCTCCACTTT.

The chain joins TRBV10-1 to TRBJ1-2; D uncertain. With 3 bases removed from V and 1 base from J, the gap between germline ends came to 3 bases. From germline, CDR1 is WNHNN and CDR2 SYGVQD (reference sequence). The CDR3 sequence is 12 residues long. Here the CDR3 reads CASSDDNYGYTF. CDR3 nucleotides: TGCGCCAGCAGTGACGATAACTATGGCTACACCTTC.

This clone was recorded many times. This chain links TRBV7-9 with TRBJ1-2; the match to TRBD1 covers 8 bases. V was pared by 5 bases and J by 0 bases, with 5 bases of the junction left unmatched. This CDR3 has 15 amino acids. Germline V CDR1 and CDR2: SEHNR, FQNEAQ (reference sequence). The CDR3 DNA reads as TGTGCCAGCAGCCCCCCGGGACAGGCTAACTATGGCTACACCTTC. Amino acids: CASSPPGQANYGYTF.

This clone was found a few times. This rearrangement joins TRBV6-5 to TRBJ2-7, with 13 bases aligning to TRBD2. Germline CDR1 is MNHEY and CDR2 is SVGAGI. The V and J ends lost 0 bases and 8 bases, in that order; junction bases with no gene match: 7. The CDR3 loop spans 16 amino acids. This CDR3 reads CASSYSTSGGPLQQYF. CDR3 bases: TGTGCCAGCAGTTACTCGACTAGCGGGGGGCCCCTCCAGCAGTACTTC.

This sequence joins TRBV6-1 and TRBJ1-4, with a possible D match to TRBD1 (6 bases). CDR3 length: 15 residues. The ends were cut back, 3 bases at V and 7 bases at J, with 15 bases in the middle. The germline CDR1 and CDR2 sequences are MNHNS and SASEGT. The CDR3 spells CASSDQGFWGEKLFF. The DNA for the CDR3 is TGTGCCAGCAGTGATCAGGGGTTCTGGGGTGAAAAACTGTTTTTT.

V usage is TRBV3-1 (or the pseudogene TRBV3-2) and J usage is TRBJ1-6; weak D call: TRBD1 (6 bases). The CDR3 length is 15 residues. The germline V gene has CDR1 LGHDT and CDR2 YNNKEL (reference sequence). Trimming left V 1 base short and J 9 bases short, with 13 bases between. CDR3 nucleotides: TGTGCCAGCAGCCAAGGGCAGGGGAGCCCTTCACCCCTCCACTTT. Encoded protein: CASSQGQGSPSPLHF.

The chain couples TRBV6-5 to TRBJ1-4; the D gene is possibly TRBD1 (5 bases). Trimming pared 6 bases from V and 8 bases from J, leaving 7 bases between. Germline lookup yields CDR1 MNHEY and CDR2 SVGAGI. This CDR3 contains 11 residues. CDR3 residues: CASRGREKLFF. CDR3 nucleotide sequence: TGTGCCAGCAGGGGGCGGGAAAAACTGTTTTTT.